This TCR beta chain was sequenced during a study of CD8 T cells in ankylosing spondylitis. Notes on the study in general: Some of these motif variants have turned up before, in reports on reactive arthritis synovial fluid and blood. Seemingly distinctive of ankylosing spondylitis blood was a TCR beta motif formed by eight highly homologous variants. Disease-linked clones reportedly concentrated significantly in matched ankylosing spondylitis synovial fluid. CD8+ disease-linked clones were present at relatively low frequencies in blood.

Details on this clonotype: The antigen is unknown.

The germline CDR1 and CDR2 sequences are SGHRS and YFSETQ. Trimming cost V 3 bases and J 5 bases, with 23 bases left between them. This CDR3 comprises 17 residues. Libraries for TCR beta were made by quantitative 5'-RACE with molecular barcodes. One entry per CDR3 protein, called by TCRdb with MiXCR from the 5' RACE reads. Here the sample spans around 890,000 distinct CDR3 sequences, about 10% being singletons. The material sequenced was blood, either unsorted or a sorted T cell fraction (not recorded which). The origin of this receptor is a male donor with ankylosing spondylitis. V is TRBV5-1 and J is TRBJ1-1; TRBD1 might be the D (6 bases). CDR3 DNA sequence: TGCGCCAGCAGCTCCCCGGATGGACAGACTCGTGGGACTGAAGCTTTCTTT. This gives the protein CASSSPDGQTRGTEAFF.